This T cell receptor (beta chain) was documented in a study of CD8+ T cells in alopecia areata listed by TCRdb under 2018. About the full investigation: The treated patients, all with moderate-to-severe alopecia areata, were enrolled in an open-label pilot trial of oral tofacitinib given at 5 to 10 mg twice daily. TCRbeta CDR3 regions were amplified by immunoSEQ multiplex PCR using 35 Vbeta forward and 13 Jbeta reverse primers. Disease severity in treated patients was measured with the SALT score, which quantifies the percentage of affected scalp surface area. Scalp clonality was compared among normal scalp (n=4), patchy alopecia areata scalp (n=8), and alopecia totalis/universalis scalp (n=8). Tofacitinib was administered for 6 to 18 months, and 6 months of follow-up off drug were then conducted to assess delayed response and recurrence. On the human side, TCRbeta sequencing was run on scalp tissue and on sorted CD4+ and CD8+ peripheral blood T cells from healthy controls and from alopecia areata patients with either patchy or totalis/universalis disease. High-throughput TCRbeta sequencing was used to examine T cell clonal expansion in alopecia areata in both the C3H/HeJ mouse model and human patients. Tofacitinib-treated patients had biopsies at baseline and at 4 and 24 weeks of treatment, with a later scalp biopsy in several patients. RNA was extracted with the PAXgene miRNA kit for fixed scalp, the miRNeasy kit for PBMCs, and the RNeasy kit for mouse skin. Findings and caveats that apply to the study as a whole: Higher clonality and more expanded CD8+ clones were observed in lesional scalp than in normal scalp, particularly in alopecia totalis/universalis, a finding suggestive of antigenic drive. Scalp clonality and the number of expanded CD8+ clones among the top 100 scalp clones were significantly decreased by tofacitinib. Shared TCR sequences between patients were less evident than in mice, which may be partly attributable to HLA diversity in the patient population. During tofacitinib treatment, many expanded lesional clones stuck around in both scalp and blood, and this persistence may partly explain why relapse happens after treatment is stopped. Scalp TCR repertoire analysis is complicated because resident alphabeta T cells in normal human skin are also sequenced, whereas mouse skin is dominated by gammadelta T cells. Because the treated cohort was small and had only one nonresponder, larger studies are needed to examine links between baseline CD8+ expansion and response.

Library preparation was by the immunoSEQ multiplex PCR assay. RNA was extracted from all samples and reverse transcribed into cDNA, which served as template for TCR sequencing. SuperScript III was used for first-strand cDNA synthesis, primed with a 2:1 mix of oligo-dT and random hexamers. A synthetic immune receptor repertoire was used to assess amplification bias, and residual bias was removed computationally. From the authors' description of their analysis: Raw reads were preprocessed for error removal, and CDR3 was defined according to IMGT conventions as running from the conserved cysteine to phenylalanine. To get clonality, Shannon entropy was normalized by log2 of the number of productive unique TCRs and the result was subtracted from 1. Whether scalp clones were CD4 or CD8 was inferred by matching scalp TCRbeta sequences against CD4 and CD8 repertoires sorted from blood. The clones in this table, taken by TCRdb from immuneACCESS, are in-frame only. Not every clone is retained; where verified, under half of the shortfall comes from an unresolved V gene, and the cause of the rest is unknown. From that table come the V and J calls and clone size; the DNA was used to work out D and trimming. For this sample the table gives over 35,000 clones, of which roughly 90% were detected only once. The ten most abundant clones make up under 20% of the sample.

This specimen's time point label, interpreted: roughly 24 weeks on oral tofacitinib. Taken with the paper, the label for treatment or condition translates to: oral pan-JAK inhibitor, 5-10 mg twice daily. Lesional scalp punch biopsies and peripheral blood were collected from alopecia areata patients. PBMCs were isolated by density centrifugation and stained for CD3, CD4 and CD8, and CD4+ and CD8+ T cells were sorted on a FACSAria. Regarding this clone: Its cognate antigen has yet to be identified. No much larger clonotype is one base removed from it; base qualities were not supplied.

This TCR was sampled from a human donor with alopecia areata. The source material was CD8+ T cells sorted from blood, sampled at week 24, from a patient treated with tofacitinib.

CDR3 protein: CATSTPGQKINEQFF. The nucleotide sequence is given as TGTGCCACCAGCACGCCGGGACAGAAGATCAATGAGCAGTTCTTC. The chain is encoded by TRBV15 joined to TRBJ2-1; TRBD1 lines up with 7 middle nucleotides. The CDR3 sequence holds 15 residues, the cysteine and phenylalanine included. Only the CDR3 part of the read is kept: 45 bases, read in frame from the first base. V lost 4 bases and J lost 6 bases, and the count of bases not matched to a germline gene is 9. CDR1 and CDR2, looked up from the germline V gene (reference sequence), are LNHNV and YYDKDF. Extended through the reference TRBV15 and TRBJ2-1 proteins, this CDR3 yields the full variable domain: DAMVIQNPRYQVTQFGKPVTLSCSQTLNHNVMYWYQQKSSQAPKLLFHYYDKDFNNEADTPDNFQSRRPNTSFCFLDIRSPGLGDTAMYLCATSTPGQKINEQFFGPGTRLTVL.